These 27 T cell receptor beta chains originate from one sample sequenced in a study of Ad26.COV2.S vaccination and SARS-CoV-2 variants. The treatment here: some 19 received Ad26.COV2.S at low or high dose, single or two shots; 5 received placebo; per-sample allocation not given. Samples came from day 63 after the first vaccine or placebo injection. Some clones are missing from TCRdb's copy, which holds only in-frame ones; the method was immunoSEQ multiplex PCR. The sample yields fewer than 500,000 clones, 90% seen once. The starting material was peripheral blood, obtained in a trial of Ad26.COV2.S vaccine versus placebo. The receptors here all came from a person between 18 and 59 years old who received the Ad26.COV2.S COVID-19 vaccine or a placebo.

The chain is built from TRBV27 and TRBJ2-7; D possibly corresponds to TRBD1 (6 bases). The CDR3 extends over 16 amino acids. Germline values: CDR1 MNHEY, CDR2 SMNVEV (reference sequence). V was clipped by 8 bases and J by 0 bases, with 20 bases between them. DNA of the CDR3: TGTGCCAGCTGTACCCGGGACACGGCCGTCTCCTACGAGCAGTACTTC. Translating it yields CASCTRDTAVSYEQYF.

This chain uses TRBV28 with TRBJ1-4; possible D gene TRBD1, 5 bases. Germline V gene data show CDR1 as MDHEN and CDR2 as SYDVKM. This CDR3 contains 13 residues. Trimming took off 6 bases at V and 8 bases at J, with 13 bases between the two ends. Here the CDR3 reads CASRTAPAEKLFF. For the CDR3, the DNA is TGTGCCAGCAGGACAGCTCCAGCCGAAAAACTGTTTTTT.

This chain links TRBV5-6 with TRBJ2-5, with D perhaps matching TRBD2 (5 bases). Germline V gene lookup returns CDR1 SGHDT and CDR2 YYEEEE. The CDR3 consists of 13 residues. Between the trimmed V and J ends, which lost 4 bases and 5 bases, there was a span of 12 bases. CDR3 amino acids: CASSKRQAETQYF. The CDR3, as DNA: TGTGCCAGCAGCAAGCGGCAGGCGGAGACCCAGTACTTC.

This sequence joins TRBV5-4 and TRBJ2-5; 9 positions match TRBD1. This CDR3 is built from 16 residues. Germline V gene data show CDR1 as SGHNT and CDR2 as YYREEE (reference sequence). Unmatched junction bases numbered 14, after V lost 9 bases and J lost 2 bases. The CDR3 nucleotides read TGTGCCACCACAAGGGTACAGGGGGCCGGGCAAGAGACCCAGTACTTC. It translates to CATTRVQGAGQETQYF.

The chain employs TRBV6-2 or TRBV6-3 and TRBJ2-1, with D unclear. The CDR3 contains 17 residues. Per germline, CDR1 MNHEY and CDR2 SVGEGT. Between the trimmed V and J ends, which lost 5 bases and 4 bases, there was a span of 21 bases. CDR3 nucleotide sequence: TGTGCCAGCAGTATCCCCGGACCGGACGTAAGGTACAATGAGCAGTTCTTC. Its protein product is CASSIPGPDVRYNEQFF.

This rearrangement joins TRBV28 to TRBJ2-3; 14 bases agree with TRBD2. The CDR3 is 18 residues long. Germline V gene sequence: CDR1 MDHEN, CDR2 SYDVKM. V trimming: 5 bases; J trimming: 4 bases; junction bases outside the gene matches: 11. In DNA form, the CDR3 reads TGTGCCAGCAGTCTCGTTCCGGGACTAGCGGGAGTCGCAGATACGCAGTATTTT. Its protein product is CASSLVPGLAGVADTQYF.

V gene TRBV7-2 combines with J gene TRBJ2-3; D is undetermined. Germline values: CDR1 SGHTA, CDR2 FQGNSA. V gave up 4 bases and J gave up 3 bases, with 11 bases separating them. This CDR3 spans 14 amino acids. The CDR3 nucleotides read TGTGCCAGCAGCTACACCCACCGGACAGATACGCAGTATTTT. It encodes CASSYTHRTDTQYF.

This chain uses TRBV20-1 with TRBJ1-4, with D unresolved. Germline assignment: CDR1 DFQATT and CDR2 SNEGSKA (reference sequence). The CDR3 contains 11 residues. The V gene lost 3 bases and the J gene lost 11 bases, with 10 bases spanning the gap. The DNA of the CDR3 is TGCAGTGCTAGTAGAGGTTCCAAACTGTTTTTT. Amino acid sequence: CSASRGSKLFF.

The V call is TRBV19, the J call TRBJ2-1; 9 nucleotides match TRBD2. Germline CDR1 is LNHDA and CDR2 is SQIVND (reference sequence). The V and J ends lost 4 bases and 8 bases, in that order; junction bases with no gene match: 9. CDR3 length: 15 residues. CDR3 sequence reads: CASSKPSGNLDEQFF. Here the CDR3 DNA reads TGTGCCAGTAGTAAGCCTAGCGGGAACTTGGATGAGCAGTTCTTC. The full variable domain, its missing parts supplied by reference TRBV19 and TRBJ2-1, is DGGITQSPKYLFRKEGQNVTLSCEQNLNHDAMYWYRQDPGQGLRLIYYSQIVNDFQKGDIAEGYSVSREKKESFPLTVTSAQKNPTAFYLCASSKPSGNLDEQFFGPGTRLTVL.

The chain combines TRBV28 with TRBJ1-3; 11 bases are a match to TRBD1. The CDR3 spans 18 residues. The germline V gene encodes CDR1 MDHEN and CDR2 SYDVKM. The V gene end was trimmed by 2 bases and the J gene end by 3 bases; junction bases not matched to a gene: 9. The CDR3 nucleotides are TGTGCCAGCAGTTTAAGGACAGGGGGCGCGTATAGTGGAAACACCATATATTTT. This sequence encodes CASSLRTGGAYSGNTIYF.

CDR3 region: CASSQNPLGSQYF. The CDR3 DNA reads TGTGCCAGCAGCCAAAACCCTCTTGGGTCGCAGTATTTT. The chain links TRBV14 to TRBJ2-3; D is unresolved. CDR1 SGHDN and CDR2 FVKESK come from the germline V gene. This CDR3 spans 13 amino acids. V lost 2 bases, J lost 10 bases, and 13 bases lay in between.

The CDR3 DNA follows: TGTGCCAGCAGCCAGCGGGACGCCTCCTACGAGCAGTACTTC. Its translation: CASSQRDASYEQYF. The chain uses TRBV3-1 (or the pseudogene TRBV3-2) and TRBJ2-7; tentatively, D is TRBD2 (6 bases). The CDR3 contains 14 residues. From germline, CDR1 is LGHDT and CDR2 YNNKEL (reference sequence). The germline V and J ends were trimmed by 3 bases and 0 bases, with 9 bases remaining between them.

The chain combines TRBV7-2 with TRBJ2-7, with 8 bases aligning to TRBD1. This CDR3 has 13 residues. CDR1 and CDR2 from the germline V gene are SGHTA and FQGNSA. Trimming removed 5 bases from V and 6 bases from J; junction bases left unmatched: 6. CDR3 region: CASSPRTGSEQYF. CDR3 DNA: TGTGCCAGCAGCCCTCGGACAGGGTCCGAGCAGTACTTC.

The rearrangement links TRBV19 to TRBJ1-6; D is undetermined. Looked up from germline, CDR1 is LNHDA and CDR2 is SQIVND (reference sequence). The CDR3 loop spans 12 amino acids. V lost 3 bases and J lost 7, with 4 bases in between. The chain's CDR3 is CASSMVNSPLHF. The CDR3 DNA is TGTGCCAGTAGTATGGTCAATTCACCCCTCCACTTT.

The rearrangement uses TRBV27 and TRBJ2-6; possible D gene TRBD1, 5 bases. V lost 10 bases to trimming and J lost 0 bases, with 10 bases between them. The CDR3 consists of 14 residues. Germline lookup yields CDR1 MNHEY and CDR2 SMNVEV (reference sequence). The CDR3: CATKGLSGANVLTF. Written as DNA, the CDR3 is TGTGCCACTAAGGGGCTCTCTGGGGCCAACGTCCTGACTTTC.

The CDR3 loop is CASSPGQVGNEQFF. DNA for the CDR3: TGTGCCAGCTCTCCGGGACAGGTGGGCAATGAGCAGTTCTTC. The chain employs TRBV6-6 and TRBJ2-1; 8 bases map to TRBD1. CDR3 length: 14 amino acids. Per the germline V gene, CDR1 is MNHNY and CDR2 is SVGAGI (reference sequence). The V segment lost 8 bases and the J segment 6 bases; nucleotides outside the gene matches: 9.

Comment on this clone: The junction departs from germline at one end; a sequencing error may be responsible. The chain joins TRBV15 to TRBJ1-2; D is ambiguous. Per germline, CDR1 LNHNV and CDR2 YYDKDF (reference sequence). CDR3 length: 12 residues. The CDR3 nucleotides read TGTGCCACCAGCCAAGACAACTTTGGCTACACCTTC. It is translated as CATSQDNFGYTF.

The DNA of the CDR3 is TGCGCCAGCAGCGCGGGACAGCAGAACACCGGGGAGCTGTTTTTT. Protein product: CASSAGQQNTGELFF. The chain couples TRBV5-1 to TRBJ2-2; a possible D gene is TRBD1 (7 bases). The CDR3 is 15 amino acids. Deletions cut 4 bases from V and 1 base from J, with 11 bases between. The V gene's germline CDR1 is SGHRS and CDR2 YFSETQ.

In nucleotides, the CDR3 is TGTGCCAGTAGTATAGATTGGACTAGCGAGTACAATGAGCAGTTCTTC. Encoded protein: CASSIDWTSEYNEQFF. The chain joins TRBV19 to TRBJ2-1, with 9 bases identical to TRBD2. Germline V lookup: CDR1 LNHDA, CDR2 SQIVND (reference sequence). The CDR3 totals 16 residues. V was pared by 0 bases and J by 4 bases, with 4 bases of the junction left unmatched.

The genes are TRBV7-9 and TRBJ1-5; D remains ambiguous. Germline V gives CDR1 SEHNR, CDR2 FQNEAQ (reference sequence). The CDR3 runs to 12 residues. Trimming removed 5 bases from V and 4 bases from J, with 6 bases in between. CDR3 sequence reads: CASSHSNQPQHF. The CDR3 DNA sequence: TGTGCCAGCAGCCACAGTAATCAGCCCCAGCATTTT.

The chain is built from TRBV28 and TRBJ1-1, with D unclear. The CDR3 sequence is 17 residues long. V lost 1 base, J lost 0 bases, and 15 bases lay in between. Germline CDR1 is MDHEN and CDR2 is SYDVKM. CDR3 nucleotides: TGTGCCAGCAGTTTATCCCTGGAATGGGTCATGAACACTGAAGCTTTCTTT. It is translated as CASSLSLEWVMNTEAFF.

This clone was observed a single time. The V call is TRBV6-1, the J call TRBJ2-5; D is unresolved. The CDR3 extends over 13 amino acids. V gave up 2 bases and J gave up 5 bases, with 9 bases separating them. Germline CDR1 reads MNHNS; CDR2 reads SASEGT. The CDR3 DNA is TGTGCCAGCAGTGAACTCGACGTCGAGACCCAGTACTTC. It codes for CASSELDVETQYF.

J is TRBJ1-5 and V is TRBV27, with 8 bases fitting TRBD1. The CDR3 is 18 amino acids. Germline V gene data show CDR1 as MNHEY and CDR2 as SMNVEV (reference sequence). Germline trimming cut 4 bases from V and 4 bases from J; bases unmatched to any gene: 15. The CDR3 DNA reads TGTGCCAGCAGTTCACTCTCCTTCAGGGGGCAGCAGAATCAGCCCCAGCATTTT. It encodes CASSSLSFRGQQNQPQHF.

The CDR3 nucleotides read TGTGCCACCAGTGCCAGGACTTTCTCCTACAATGAGCAGTTCTTC. This codes for CATSARTFSYNEQFF. The chain has TRBV24-1 and TRBJ2-1; TRBD2 might be the D (5 bases). V was clipped by 5 bases and J by 0 bases, with 10 bases between them. This CDR3 is built from 15 residues. Germline values: CDR1 KGHDR, CDR2 SFDVKD.

V and J are TRBV4-1 and TRBJ2-7; D is ambiguous. The CDR3 runs 12 residues. Trimming took 4 bases from V and 4 from J, leaving 8 bases between them. Per germline, CDR1 MGHRA and CDR2 YSYEKL. CDR3 sequence reads: CASSPRGYEQYF. Written as DNA, the CDR3 is TGCGCCAGCAGCCCCAGAGGTTACGAGCAGTACTTC.

As for this clone: One junction end does not reproduce the germline sequence, and a read error may be involved. In nucleotides, the CDR3 is TGTGCTAGCAGCTTAGCGGCGGGGGGACAAGAGACCCAGTACTTC. Amino acid sequence: CASSLAAGGQETQYF. V gene TRBV7-7 combines with J gene TRBJ2-5, with 8 bases fitting TRBD2. The CDR3 length is 15 residues. Germline CDR1 is SSHAT and CDR2 is FNYEAQ (reference sequence).

V is TRBV4-3 and J is TRBJ1-5, with D possibly being TRBD1 (5 bases). Germline CDR1 reads LGHNA; CDR2 reads YSLEER. The CDR3 is 17 amino acids. V was shortened by 0 bases and J by 7 bases, with 19 bases between the two germline ends. The CDR3 region has the DNA TGCGCCAGCAGCCAAGATCCGCCCGGAGAGGGGTACCAGCCCCAGCATTTT. It codes for CASSQDPPGEGYQPQHF.